Listed below are T cell receptor beta chains from one sample, sequenced in a study of blood T cell repertoires in COVID-19. The table came from immunoSEQ multiplex PCR; TCRdb's copy has only in-frame clones and leaves some out. The sample carries 400,000 to 550,000 clones, 85% to 90% recorded once. Sequencing was carried out using peripheral blood. The receptors were sampled from a young woman with acute or convalescent COVID-19. Each CDR3 is given with its conserved first and last residue. Fields, in order: D gene, J gene, V gene, clone size, CDR3 DNA, CDR3 protein. D genes are given only for firm matches. A row's size may be missing; if present it is once, few, many or a size class.

TRBD1	TRBJ2-5	TRBV6-2/TRBV6-3	.	TGTGCCAGCAGTTACAGAGACAGGGGTGTCCAAGAGACCCAGTACTTC	CASSYRDRGVQETQYF
.	TRBJ2-5	TRBV30	.	TGTGCCTGGGGCAGGCCCCGGGAGACCCAGTACTTC	CAWGRPRETQYF
.	TRBJ2-3	TRBV4-1	.	TGCGCCAGCAGCCAAGATTCCCCCGGAGGGGGCACAGATACGCAGTATTTT	CASSQDSPGGGTDTQYF
.	TRBJ2-7	TRBV5-8	.	TGTGCCAGCAGCGCAGAAAGGGGGATTTCCTGGCAGTACTTC	CASSAERGISWQYF
TRBD2	TRBJ2-5	TRBV3-1/TRBV3-2	.	TGTGCCAGCAGCCTCGGGCTAGCGGGGACACAAGAGACCCAGTACTTC	CASSLGLAGTQETQYF
TRBD2	TRBJ2-5	TRBV30	.	TGTGCCTGGATGATAGCGGGGGGCCAAGAGACCCAGTACTTC	CAWMIAGGQETQYF
TRBD2	TRBJ2-1	TRBV6-5	.	TGTGCCAGCAGCCTACTAGCGGGGGGGGACAATGAGCAGTTCTTC	CASSLLAGGDNEQFF
.	TRBJ2-2	TRBV2	.	TGTGCCAGCAATGAGGAGCTTTACACCGGGGAGCTGTTTTTT	CASNEELYTGELFF
TRBD1	TRBJ1-2	TRBV27	once	TGTGCCAGCAGTTTCCAGGGGGCGGACTATGGCTACACCTTC	CASSFQGADYGYTF
TRBD1	TRBJ2-2	TRBV7-9	few	TGTGCCAGCAGCTTAGGACAGGGCTCGAACACCGGGGAGCTGTTTTTT	CASSLGQGSNTGELFF
TRBD1	TRBJ1-3	TRBV30	.	TGTGCCTGGAACAGGGGAAAATTAGGGTTGTCTGGAAACACCATATATTTT	CAWNRGKLGLSGNTIYF
.	TRBJ2-2	TRBV19	few	TGTGCCAGTAGTATAAGAGGTGCTACCGGGGAGCTGTTTTTT	CASSIRGATGELFF
TRBD2	TRBJ2-4	TRBV28	.	TGTGCCAGCACCTCCCCCGTGGGGGAGGGGCAAGCCAAAAACATTCAGTACTTC	CASTSPVGEGQAKNIQYF
.	TRBJ2-2	TRBV5-1	.	TGCGCCAGCAGCTTAGGACAGAAGAACACCGGGGAGCTGTTTTTT	CASSLGQKNTGELFF
.	TRBJ2-3	TRBV9	.	TGTGCCAGCAGCGCCGCCGCCTACACAGATACGCAGTATTTT	CASSAAAYTDTQYF
.	TRBJ1-2	TRBV5-1	.	TGCGCCAGCAGTCCGGGACACTCGAACTATGGCTACACCTTC	CASSPGHSNYGYTF
.	TRBJ1-1	TRBV6-5	.	TGTGCCAGCAGTTACAGGGAGGGCACTGAAGCTTTCTTT	CASSYREGTEAFF
TRBD1	TRBJ2-4	TRBV5-1	.	TGCGCCAGCAGCTTACAGGGGGAAAACATTCAGTACTTC	CASSLQGENIQYF
TRBD2	TRBJ2-3	TRBV7-9	.	TGTGCCAGCAGCTTGGGGTCCGAGAGCGGGGTTAGAAATACGCAGTATTTT	CASSLGSESGVRNTQYF
TRBD1	TRBJ1-6	TRBV4-1	few	TGCGCCAGCAGCCAAGTTATGATTCTGCAGGGGGCATATTCACCCCTCCACTTT	CASSQVMILQGAYSPLHF
TRBD2	TRBJ2-1	TRBV7-2	.	TGTGCCAGCAGCTTGCTCCTAGCGGGGGGCAATGAGCAGTTCTTC	CASSLLLAGGNEQFF
.	TRBJ1-3	TRBV19	.	TGTGCCAGTACTGTGGCCCGAAACTCTGGAAACACCATATATTTT	CASTVARNSGNTIYF
TRBD1	TRBJ1-2	TRBV6-5	.	TGTGCCAGCAGAGGGACAGGGATGGGCTATGGCTACACCTTC	CASRGTGMGYGYTF
.	TRBJ1-6	TRBV6-1	.	TGTGCCAGCAGTGAAATCGGACTCTATACACCCCTCCACTTT	CASSEIGLYTPLHF
TRBD1	TRBJ1-4	TRBV5-1	.	TGCGCCAGCAGCCCCTCAGGGGGAACAACTAATGAAAAACTGTTTTTT	CASSPSGGTTNEKLFF
.	TRBJ2-3	TRBV28	.	TGTGCCAGCAGTCCAGACAGGAGCACAGATACGCAGTATTTT	CASSPDRSTDTQYF
TRBD2	TRBJ2-1	TRBV18	once	TGTGCCAGCTCACCAGGGACTAAGAACAATGAGCAGTTCTTC	CASSPGTKNNEQFF
TRBD1	TRBJ1-6	TRBV4-1	.	TGCGCCAGCAGCCAAGATCGACAGGGCATCTATTCACCCCTCCACTTT	CASSQDRQGIYSPLHF
.	TRBJ2-3	TRBV4-1	.	TGCGCCAGCAGCCAAGGGGTGTTTGATGCAGGTTTAGATACGCAGTATTTT	CASSQGVFDAGLDTQYF
TRBD1	TRBJ2-3	TRBV30	few	TGTGCCTGGAGGACAGGGGGTCCCTCATATACGCAGTATTTT	CAWRTGGPSYTQYF
TRBD1	TRBJ1-2	TRBV27	.	TGTGCCAGCAGTACAGGGGTAAGCTATGGCTACACCTTC	CASSTGVSYGYTF